This T cell receptor (beta chain) is drawn from a study of cytomegalovirus exposure and HLA in healthy donors. Overall study findings and caveats: It was fewer than 200 TCR beta chains that were listed as cytomegalovirus-associated. High specificity and sensitivity for cytomegalovirus status were reported for the classifier. In an earlier analysis, most TCR beta V segments were productive about 87% or about 30% of the time.

Donors likely had unrecorded immune exposures despite being nominally healthy when sampled. A word on this clone: What it recognizes is unknown.

Germline assignment: CDR1 SQVTM and CDR2 ANQGSEA. The junction had 9 bases not matched to a gene; V was cut back by 4 bases and J by 7 bases. This CDR3 comprises 15 residues. With 60 Vbeta and 13 Jbeta primers, the PCR was carried out. Clones were read by immunoSEQ multiplex PCR, and TCRdb kept only the in-frame ones, dropping some. The data contain around 35,000 clones, around 70% of them singletons. This receptor was identified in a man younger than 40 in good health and CMV-seronegative. This chain connects TRBV29-1 to TRBJ2-1; 11 bases are a match to TRBD2. The sequenced sample was PBMCs. The CDR3 nucleotides are TGCAGCGTTGCCGAATGGGGACTAGCGGCAAATGAGCAGTTCTTC. It is translated as CSVAEWGLAANEQFF.